The 26 T cell receptor beta chains presented below share a single source sample, sequenced in a study of cytomegalovirus exposure and HLA in healthy donors. Both 60 Vbeta primers and 13 Jbeta primers went into the PCR. The repertoire was sequenced with immunoSEQ multiplex PCR; TCRdb's copy has only in-frame clones and lacks some. The sample lists 150,000 to 200,000 clones, 82% seen once, with less than 1.6% in the top ten. What was sequenced was PBMCs. The receptors originated from a girl aged 5-17 years in good health and CMV-seropositive.

This chain uses TRBV15 with TRBJ1-1, with D tentatively TRBD1 (5 bases). Germline CDR1 LNHNV, CDR2 YYDKDF (reference sequence). Trimming left V 5 bases short and J 5 bases short, with 15 bases between. The CDR3 is made up of 14 amino acids. The CDR3 DNA sequence: TGTGCCACCAGCGGGCGGGGGAGAATAACTGAAGCTTTCTTT. This encodes CATSGRGRITEAFF.

The rearrangement links TRBV19 to TRBJ2-1; 7 bases match TRBD1. This CDR3 is 15 amino acids long. Germline values: CDR1 LNHDA, CDR2 SQIVND (reference sequence). Unmatched junction bases numbered 6, after V lost 3 bases and J lost 4 bases. DNA for the CDR3: TGTGCCAGTAGTATCCCCGGGACAGAGTACAATGAGCAGTTCTTC. It is translated as CASSIPGTEYNEQFF.

The rearrangement joins TRBV28 to TRBJ1-1, with 7 bases that match TRBD1. The V and J ends lost 5 bases and 8 bases, in that order; junction bases with no gene match: 11. The CDR3 is 14 residues long. Germline lookup yields CDR1 MDHEN and CDR2 SYDVKM. The CDR3 DNA sequence: TGTGCCAGCAGTGCTGCAGGGGGTTCCCGGGAAGCTTTCTTT. Its protein product is CASSAAGGSREAFF.

The J gene is TRBJ1-5, the V gene TRBV19; a possible D gene is TRBD1 (5 bases). CDR1 is LNHDA, CDR2 SQIVND, per germline (reference sequence). Trimming shortened V by 6 bases and J by 0 bases, and 15 bases separated the two germline ends. The CDR3 is 16 residues long. The CDR3 DNA follows: TGTGCCAGTAGACTCGACAGAACTTATAGCAATCAGCCCCAGCATTTT. It yields the protein CASRLDRTYSNQPQHF.

This clone was counted between two and nine times. This rearrangement joins TRBV5-6 to TRBJ2-5; D is perhaps TRBD1 (6 bases). The germline V gene has CDR1 SGHDT and CDR2 YYEEEE. V gave up 4 bases and J gave up 0 bases, with 10 bases separating them. The CDR3 extends over 14 amino acids. DNA of the CDR3: TGTGCCAGCAGCGCCCGGGACAACCAAGAGACCCAGTACTTC. Translation: CASSARDNQETQYF.

J is TRBJ2-1 and V is TRBV7-3; 15 nucleotides match TRBD2. The J segment lost 0 bases and the V segment lost 6 bases, leaving 6 bases of the junction unmatched. Germline V gene lookup returns CDR1 SGHTA and CDR2 FQGTGA. The CDR3 runs 18 residues. CDR3 in DNA: TGTGCCAGCAGAGGACTAGCGGGAGGGTCCAGCTCCTACAATGAGCAGTTCTTC. Translating gives CASRGLAGGSSSYNEQFF.

J is TRBJ2-1 and V is TRBV5-1, with 7 bases matching TRBD1. CDR1 SGHRS and CDR2 YFSETQ come from the germline V gene. The CDR3 runs to 13 residues. V lost 4 bases to trimming and J lost 8 bases; unmatched junction nucleotides: 6. Here the CDR3 reads CASSDRAGDEQFF. CDR3 DNA sequence: TGCGCCAGCAGCGACAGGGCCGGGGATGAGCAGTTCTTC.

This chain uses TRBV9 with TRBJ2-7; tentatively, D is TRBD2 (6 bases). Deletions cut 3 bases from V and 6 bases from J, with 16 bases between. The germline CDR1 and CDR2 sequences are SGDLS and YYNGEE. The CDR3 loop spans 14 amino acids. CDR3 in DNA: TGTGCCAGCAGCGCGGGGGTTGTGGGGACCGAGCAGTACTTC. Amino acids: CASSAGVVGTEQYF.

The genes are TRBV7-9 and TRBJ2-1, with 7 nucleotides matching TRBD2. The CDR3 is 16 residues long. Losses at the gene ends were 5 bases for V and 7 bases for J; bases not matched to a gene: 14. Germline V gene data show CDR1 as SEHNR and CDR2 as FQNEAQ (reference sequence). Here the CDR3 DNA reads TGTGCCAGCAGCGGTAAGGTGGGAGGGGCTCAGAATGAGCAGTTCTTC. Protein product: CASSGKVGGAQNEQFF.

This chain connects TRBV2 to TRBJ2-7, with D possibly matching TRBD1 (5 bases). This CDR3 contains 14 residues. The germline V gene has CDR1 SNHLY and CDR2 FYNNEI. V lost 4 bases, J lost 5 bases, and 15 bases lay in between. The CDR3: CASSGLQGRDEQYF. The CDR3 bases are TGTGCCAGCAGTGGGTTGCAGGGAAGGGACGAGCAGTACTTC.

This clone was counted a single time. The V call is TRBV7-3, the J call TRBJ2-1; 7 bases map to TRBD2. The CDR3 has 15 residues. CDR1 SGHTA and CDR2 FQGTGA come from the germline V gene. Trimming cost V 4 bases and J 4 bases; bases outside gene matches: 7. CDR3 bases: TGTGCCAGCAGCTGGGGGGACTACCTATACAATGAGCAGTTCTTC. Protein: CASSWGDYLYNEQFF. Full variable domain (missing parts from reference TRBV7-3 and TRBJ2-1): GAGVSQTPSNKVTEKGKYVELRCDPISGHTALYWYRQSLGQGPEFLIYFQGTGAADDSGLPNDRFFAVRPEGSVSTLKIQRTERGDSAVYLCASSWGDYLYNEQFFGPGTRLTVL.

The V gene is TRBV6-1, the J gene TRBJ1-1, with D possibly matching TRBD1 (6 bases). Looked up from germline, CDR1 is MNHNS and CDR2 is SASEGT. The CDR3 sequence is 15 residues long. V lost 8 bases and J 3 bases, leaving 19 bases between the germline ends. CDR3: CASDPGEGLYTEAFF. CDR3 in DNA: TGTGCCAGCGACCCAGGGGAGGGGCTGTACACTGAAGCTTTCTTT.

The V and J genes are TRBV5-6 and TRBJ1-2, with a weak D call TRBD1 (5 bases). Germline V gene sequence: CDR1 SGHDT, CDR2 YYEEEE. V was trimmed by 3 bases and J by 1 base, leaving 10 bases between them. The CDR3 sequence is 14 residues long. The CDR3 DNA reads as TGTGCCAGCAGCTCTGGGGCCAGTAACTATGGCTACACCTTC. It yields the protein CASSSGASNYGYTF.

This clone appeared a few times. V and J are TRBV19 and TRBJ1-2; 9 positions match TRBD1. CDR1 is LNHDA and CDR2 is SQIVND in the germline V gene (reference sequence). V dropped 4 bases and J dropped 6; count of bases not matched to a gene: 3. The CDR3 sequence is 13 residues long. The CDR3 DNA follows: TGTGCCAGTAGTAGCCGGGACAGGGATGGCTACACCTTC. It codes for CASSSRDRDGYTF.

This clone is a singleton in its sample. V gene TRBV6-1 combines with J gene TRBJ1-1; 7 nucleotides match TRBD1. After removal of 6 bases from V and 1 base from J, the junction contained 5 bases not matched to a gene. The CDR3 runs to 14 residues. CDR1 and CDR2 from the germline V gene are MNHNS and SASEGT. The CDR3 nucleotides read TGTGCCAGCAGGACAGGGACAGAGAACACTGAAGCTTTCTTT. Translating it yields CASRTGTENTEAFF.

J is TRBJ2-7 and V is TRBV20-1; D is ambiguous. Germline-derived CDR1 and CDR2 are DFQATT and SNEGSKA (reference sequence). The CDR3 contains 11 residues. Trimming took 7 bases from V and 2 from J, leaving 9 bases between them. CDR3 loop: CSVFLAYEQYF. The CDR3 DNA reads TGCAGTGTGTTCCTCGCCTACGAGCAGTACTTC.

The chain recombines TRBV4-1 with TRBJ2-7; D ambiguous. The CDR3 is 15 residues long. Germline CDR1 reads MGHRA; CDR2 reads YSYEKL. The V end was cut by 1 base, the J end by 3 bases, with 13 bases between. CDR3 coding DNA: TGCGCCAGCAGCCAAGTAGCTGACGGAGACTACGAGCAGTACTTC. It encodes CASSQVADGDYEQYF.

The J gene is TRBJ1-1, the V gene TRBV7-9; maybe TRBD1 (6 bases). The CDR3 runs 14 residues. CDR1 is SEHNR, CDR2 FQNEAQ, per germline (reference sequence). The V end was cut by 5 bases, the J end by 6 bases, with 16 bases between. This CDR3 is CASSETPRGPEAFF. Here the CDR3 DNA reads TGTGCCAGCAGCGAAACCCCCAGGGGACCTGAAGCTTTCTTT.

The chain couples TRBV5-6 to TRBJ2-3, with TRBD1 matching 9 bases. This CDR3 contains 12 residues. Germline V CDR1 and CDR2: SGHDT, YYEEEE. The trim removed 0 bases at V and 13 bases at J, leaving 3 bases unmatched. The CDR3 bases are TGTGCCAGCAGCTTGGCTGGGACAGGGAAGTATTTT. This sequence encodes CASSLAGTGKYF.

The CDR3 sequence is CASSLGQGPQFF. As DNA, the CDR3 is TGTGCCAGCAGCTTAGGTCAGGGGCCCCAGTTCTTC. The V call is TRBV11-2, the J call TRBJ2-1, with D possibly matching TRBD1 (6 bases). This CDR3 contains 12 residues. Trimming shortened V by 1 base and J by 13 bases, and 11 bases separated the two germline ends. CDR1 is SGHAT and CDR2 is FQNNGV in the germline V gene.

The V call is TRBV5-1, the J call TRBJ1-6, with D possibly being TRBD1 (5 bases). The CDR3 length is 15 residues. Trimming left V 4 bases short and J 4 bases short, with 12 bases between. From germline, CDR1 is SGHRS and CDR2 YFSETQ. CDR3 sequence reads: CASSGGTDYNSPLHF. CDR3 coding DNA: TGCGCCAGCAGCGGCGGGACCGATTATAATTCACCCCTCCACTTT.

The genes are TRBV4-3 and TRBJ2-5; 9 bases agree with TRBD2. Trimming cost V 2 bases and J 2 bases; bases outside gene matches: 3. This CDR3 spans 15 amino acids. Looked up from germline, CDR1 is LGHNA and CDR2 is YSLEER. The CDR3 spells CASSQYSGGQETQYF. In nucleotides, the CDR3 is TGCGCCAGCAGCCAATATAGCGGGGGACAAGAGACCCAGTACTTC.

This clone showed up just a few times. The CDR3 spells CASSFQGTTYEQYF. The CDR3 nucleotides are TGCGCCAGCAGCTTTCAGGGGACTACTTACGAGCAGTACTTC. The genes are TRBV5-1 and TRBJ2-7, with D possibly being TRBD2 (7 bases). Trimming stripped 2 bases from V and 4 bases from J, with 13 bases between. The CDR3 loop spans 14 amino acids. Germline V CDR1 and CDR2: SGHRS, YFSETQ.

In DNA form, the CDR3 reads TGTGCCAGCAGCCAGCTTTTCCTAGGCACAGATACGCAGTATTTT. Its translation: CASSQLFLGTDTQYF. The chain uses TRBV5-4 and TRBJ2-3; no clear D gene. CDR3 size: 15 residues. Germline values: CDR1 SGHNT, CDR2 YYREEE (reference sequence). Trimming took off 4 bases at V and 1 base at J, with 13 bases between the two ends.

V is TRBV7-2 and J is TRBJ1-1; D is unclear. This CDR3 has 14 residues. V gave up 1 base and J gave up 1 base, with 7 bases separating them. Germline V gene data show CDR1 as SGHTA and CDR2 as FQGNSA. CDR3 DNA sequence: TGTGCCAGCAGCTTAGGACTTAGGAACACTGAAGCTTTCTTT. Protein sequence: CASSLGLRNTEAFF.

This clone was counted once. The genes are TRBV30 and TRBJ2-1; 9 positions agree with TRBD2. The germline V gene encodes CDR1 GTSNPN and CDR2 SVGIG (reference sequence). Trimming removed 8 bases from V and 6 bases from J; junction bases left unmatched: 5. The CDR3 sequence is 12 residues long. Here the CDR3 DNA reads TGTGCCAGGGGACTAGCTGGCAATGAGCAGTTCTTC. It is translated as CARGLAGNEQFF.